The clone carrying this T cell receptor beta chain was picked up one time. Its antigen is currently unknown. This sample stems from a study of shared clonotypes between healthy human individuals. Whole-study findings and limits: For sorted subsets, rarefaction showed incomplete sequencing despite large depth. The generation probabilities recorded for non-shared clonotypes fell below those of clonotypes shared by all four donors.

The naive CD8 population came from CD45RO-negative cells selected for CCR7, without terminally differentiated effector memory CD45RA+ cells. V dropped 10 bases and J dropped 4 bases, with 14 bases sitting between them. The CDR3 spans 12 residues. Germline CDR1 and CDR2: SNHLY and FYNNEI. Profiling relied on immunoSEQ multiplex PCR, and the TCRdb table lists in-frame clones only, not all of them. Of roughly 810,000 clones in the sample, 90% to 98% were seen once. The sample taken for sequencing was naive CD8+ T cells sorted from blood. The chain carries TRBV2 and TRBJ2-7; possibly TRBD1 for D (6 bases). This sequence originates from a man aged 25 to 45 in good health. CDR3 residues: CATQGRWYEQYF. The DNA for the CDR3 is TGTGCCACACAGGGTCGGTGGTACGAGCAGTACTTC.